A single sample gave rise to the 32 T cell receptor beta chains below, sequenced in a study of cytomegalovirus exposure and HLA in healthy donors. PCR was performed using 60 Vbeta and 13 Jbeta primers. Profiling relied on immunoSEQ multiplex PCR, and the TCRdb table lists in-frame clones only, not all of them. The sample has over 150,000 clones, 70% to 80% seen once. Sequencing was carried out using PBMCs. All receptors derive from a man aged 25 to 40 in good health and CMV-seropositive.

The CDR3 DNA follows: TGTGCCAGCAGCGCAGGGACAGGAGGCCAAGAGACCCAGTACTTC. This translates into CASSAGTGGQETQYF. This chain connects TRBV11-1 to TRBJ2-5; 8 bases align to TRBD1. Germline V gives CDR1 SGHAT, CDR2 FQDESV (reference sequence). The CDR3 contains 15 residues. The junction had 6 bases not matched to a gene; V was cut back by 5 bases and J by 1 base.

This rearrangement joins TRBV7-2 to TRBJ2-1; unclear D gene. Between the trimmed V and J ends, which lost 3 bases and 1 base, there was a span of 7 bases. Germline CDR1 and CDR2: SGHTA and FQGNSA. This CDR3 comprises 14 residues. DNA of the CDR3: TGTGCCAGCAGCTTGCTCACATCCTACAATGAGCAGTTCTTC. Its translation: CASSLLTSYNEQFF.

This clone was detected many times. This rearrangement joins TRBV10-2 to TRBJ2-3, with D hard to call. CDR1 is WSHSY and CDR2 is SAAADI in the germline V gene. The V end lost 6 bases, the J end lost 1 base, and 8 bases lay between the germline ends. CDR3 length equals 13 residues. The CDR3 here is CASSLLRTDTQYF. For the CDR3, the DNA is TGCGCCAGCAGCCTTCTACGCACAGATACGCAGTATTTT.

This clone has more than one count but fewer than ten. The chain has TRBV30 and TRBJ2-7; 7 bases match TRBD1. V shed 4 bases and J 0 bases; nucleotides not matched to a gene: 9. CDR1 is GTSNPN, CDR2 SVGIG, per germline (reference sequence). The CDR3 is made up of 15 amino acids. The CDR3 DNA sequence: TGTGCCTGGACCTGGGACAGTTACAGCTCCTACGAGCAGTACTTC. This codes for CAWTWDSYSSYEQYF.

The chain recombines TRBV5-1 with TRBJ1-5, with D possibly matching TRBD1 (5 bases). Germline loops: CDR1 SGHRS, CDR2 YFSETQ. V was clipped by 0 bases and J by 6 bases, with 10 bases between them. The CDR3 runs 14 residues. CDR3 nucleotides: TGCGCCAGCAGCTTGGGCGGGGGGGGTCAGCCCCAGCATTTT. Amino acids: CASSLGGGGQPQHF.

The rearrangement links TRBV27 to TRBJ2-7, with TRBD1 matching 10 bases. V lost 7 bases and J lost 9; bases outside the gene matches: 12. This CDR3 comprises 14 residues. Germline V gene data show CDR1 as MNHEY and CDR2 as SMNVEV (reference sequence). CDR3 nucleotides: TGTGCCAGCACTCCGGGACAGGGGAAACGACGGCAGTACTTC. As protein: CASTPGQGKRRQYF.

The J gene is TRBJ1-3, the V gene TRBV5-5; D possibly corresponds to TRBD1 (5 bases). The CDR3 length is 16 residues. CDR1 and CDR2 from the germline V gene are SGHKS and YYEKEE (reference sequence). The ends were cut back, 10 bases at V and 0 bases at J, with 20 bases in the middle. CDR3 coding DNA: TGTGCCTCCGACCAGGGAATTACCTTCTCTGGAAACACCATATATTTT. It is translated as CASDQGITFSGNTIYF.

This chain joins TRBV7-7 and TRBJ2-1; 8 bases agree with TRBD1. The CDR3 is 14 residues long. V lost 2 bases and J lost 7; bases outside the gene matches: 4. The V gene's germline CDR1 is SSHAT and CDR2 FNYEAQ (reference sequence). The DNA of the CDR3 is TGTGCCAGCAGCTTAACCGACAGGGGTAATGAGCAGTTCTTC. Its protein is CASSLTDRGNEQFF.

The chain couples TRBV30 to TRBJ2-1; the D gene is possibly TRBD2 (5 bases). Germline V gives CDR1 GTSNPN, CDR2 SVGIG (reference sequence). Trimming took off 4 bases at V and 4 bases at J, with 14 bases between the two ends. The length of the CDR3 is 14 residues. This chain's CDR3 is CAWIRGSIYNEQFF. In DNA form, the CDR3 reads TGTGCCTGGATACGAGGGTCGATTTACAATGAGCAGTTCTTC.

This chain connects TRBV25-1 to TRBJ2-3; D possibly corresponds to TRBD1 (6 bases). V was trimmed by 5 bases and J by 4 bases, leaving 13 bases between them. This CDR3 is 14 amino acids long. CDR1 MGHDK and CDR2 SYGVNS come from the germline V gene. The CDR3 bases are TGTGCCAGCAGTAGCCAGGGGCCCCCAGATACGCAGTATTTT. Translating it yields CASSSQGPPDTQYF. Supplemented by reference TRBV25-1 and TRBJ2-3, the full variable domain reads EADIYQTPRYLVIGTGKKITLECSQTMGHDKMYWYQQDPGMELHLIHYSYGVNSTEKGDLSSESTVSRIRTEHFPLTLESARPSHTSQYLCASSSQGPPDTQYFGPGTRLTVL.

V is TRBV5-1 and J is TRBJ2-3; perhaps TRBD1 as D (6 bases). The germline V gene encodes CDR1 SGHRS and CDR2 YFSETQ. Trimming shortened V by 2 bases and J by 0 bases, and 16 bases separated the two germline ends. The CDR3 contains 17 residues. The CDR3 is CASSFLSRGGSTDTQYF. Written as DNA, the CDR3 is TGCGCCAGCAGCTTCCTTAGTAGAGGGGGTAGCACAGATACGCAGTATTTT.

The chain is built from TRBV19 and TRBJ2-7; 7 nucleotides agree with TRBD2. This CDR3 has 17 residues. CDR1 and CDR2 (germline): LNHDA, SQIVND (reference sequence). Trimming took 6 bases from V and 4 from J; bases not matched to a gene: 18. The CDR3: CASSVSHGGIMAYEQYF. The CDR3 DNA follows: TGTGCCAGTAGCGTCTCCCACGGGGGGATCATGGCTTACGAGCAGTACTTC.

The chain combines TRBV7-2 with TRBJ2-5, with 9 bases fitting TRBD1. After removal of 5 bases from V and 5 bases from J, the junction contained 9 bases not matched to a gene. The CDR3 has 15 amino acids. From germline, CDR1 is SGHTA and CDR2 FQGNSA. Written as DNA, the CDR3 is TGTGCCAGCAGCGGGGGGACAGGGAGAGACGAGACCCAGTACTTC. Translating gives CASSGGTGRDETQYF.

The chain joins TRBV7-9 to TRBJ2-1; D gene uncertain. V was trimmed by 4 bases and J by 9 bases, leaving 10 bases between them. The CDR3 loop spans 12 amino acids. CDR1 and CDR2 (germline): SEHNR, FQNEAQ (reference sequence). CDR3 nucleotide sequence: TGTGCCAGCAGCTCGATAGTAATTGAGCAGTTCTTC. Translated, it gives CASSSIVIEQFF.

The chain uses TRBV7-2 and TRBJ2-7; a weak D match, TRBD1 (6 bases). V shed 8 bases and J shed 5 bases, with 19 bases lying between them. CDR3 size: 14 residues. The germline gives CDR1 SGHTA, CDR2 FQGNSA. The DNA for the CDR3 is TGTGCCAGCGGAAAACGTCAGGGGAGAAACGAGCAGTACTTC. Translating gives CASGKRQGRNEQYF.

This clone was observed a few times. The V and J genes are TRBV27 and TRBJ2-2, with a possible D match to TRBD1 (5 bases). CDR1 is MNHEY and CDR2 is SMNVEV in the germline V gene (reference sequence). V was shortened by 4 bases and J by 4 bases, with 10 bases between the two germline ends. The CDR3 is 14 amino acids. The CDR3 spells CASSSRASTGELFF. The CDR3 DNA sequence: TGTGCCAGCAGTTCCAGGGCGTCCACCGGGGAGCTGTTTTTT.

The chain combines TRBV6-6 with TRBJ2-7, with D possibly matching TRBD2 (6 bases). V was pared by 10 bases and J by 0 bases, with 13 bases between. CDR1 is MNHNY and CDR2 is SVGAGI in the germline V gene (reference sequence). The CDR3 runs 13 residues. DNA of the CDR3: TGTGCCACCCGGGACGGGAGCTCCTACGAGCAGTACTTC. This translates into CATRDGSSYEQYF.

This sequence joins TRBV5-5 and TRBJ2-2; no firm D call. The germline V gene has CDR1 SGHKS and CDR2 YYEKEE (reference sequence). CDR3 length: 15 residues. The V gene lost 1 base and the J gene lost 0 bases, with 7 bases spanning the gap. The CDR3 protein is CASSLTTSNTGELFF. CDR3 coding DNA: TGTGCCAGCAGCTTGACGACATCGAACACCGGGGAGCTGTTTTTT.

CDR3 protein: CASSQVGTGNEKLFF. DNA for the CDR3: TGCGCCAGCAGCCAAGTTGGCACAGGGAATGAAAAACTGTTTTTT. The rearrangement uses TRBV4-3 and TRBJ1-4; a weak D match, TRBD1 (6 bases). Germline loops: CDR1 LGHNA, CDR2 YSLEER. The CDR3 runs to 15 residues. The V end was cut by 1 base, the J end by 5 bases, with 11 bases between.

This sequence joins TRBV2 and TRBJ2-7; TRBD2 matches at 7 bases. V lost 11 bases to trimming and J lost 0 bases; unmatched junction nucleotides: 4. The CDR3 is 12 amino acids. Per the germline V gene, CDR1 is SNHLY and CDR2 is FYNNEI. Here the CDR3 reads CAGGGTSYEQYF. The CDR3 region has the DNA TGTGCCGGGGGGGGTACCTCCTACGAGCAGTACTTC.

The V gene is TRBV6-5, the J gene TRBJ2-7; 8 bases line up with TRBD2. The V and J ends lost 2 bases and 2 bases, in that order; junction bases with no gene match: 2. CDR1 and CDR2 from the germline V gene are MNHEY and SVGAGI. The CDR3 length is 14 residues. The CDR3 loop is CASSYGRGAYEQYF. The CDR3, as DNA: TGTGCCAGCAGTTACGGGCGGGGGGCCTACGAGCAGTACTTC.

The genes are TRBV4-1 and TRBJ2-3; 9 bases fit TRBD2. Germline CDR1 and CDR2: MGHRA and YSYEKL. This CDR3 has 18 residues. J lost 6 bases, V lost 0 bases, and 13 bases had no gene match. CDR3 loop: CASSQDWSGGSIRDTQYF. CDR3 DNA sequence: TGCGCCAGCAGCCAAGATTGGAGCGGGGGGTCCATTAGGGATACGCAGTATTTT.

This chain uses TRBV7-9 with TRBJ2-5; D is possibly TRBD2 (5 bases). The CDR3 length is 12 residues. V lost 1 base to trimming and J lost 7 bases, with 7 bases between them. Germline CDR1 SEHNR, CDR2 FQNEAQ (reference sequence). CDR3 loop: CASSLGEGTQYF. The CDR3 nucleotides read TGTGCCAGCAGCTTAGGAGAGGGGACCCAGTACTTC.

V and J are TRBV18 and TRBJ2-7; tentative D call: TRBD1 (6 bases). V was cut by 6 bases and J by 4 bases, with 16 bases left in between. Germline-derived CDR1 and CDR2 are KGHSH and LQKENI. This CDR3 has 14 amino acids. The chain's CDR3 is CASSAPGHRYEQYF. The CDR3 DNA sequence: TGTGCCAGCTCGGCCCCGGGACACCGATACGAGCAGTACTTC.

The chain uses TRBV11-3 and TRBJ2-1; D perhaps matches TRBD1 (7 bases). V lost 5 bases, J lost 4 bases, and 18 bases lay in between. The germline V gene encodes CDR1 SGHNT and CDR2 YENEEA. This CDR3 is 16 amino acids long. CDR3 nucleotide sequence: TGTGCCAGCAGCCCCAGATCAGGGGGGTCTTACAATGAGCAGTTCTTC. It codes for CASSPRSGGSYNEQFF.

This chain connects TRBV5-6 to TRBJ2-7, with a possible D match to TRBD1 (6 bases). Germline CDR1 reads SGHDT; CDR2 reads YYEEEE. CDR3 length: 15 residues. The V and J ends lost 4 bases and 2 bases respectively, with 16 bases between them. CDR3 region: CASSPGQRKTYEQYF. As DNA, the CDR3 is TGTGCCAGCAGCCCCGGACAGCGAAAGACCTACGAGCAGTACTTC.

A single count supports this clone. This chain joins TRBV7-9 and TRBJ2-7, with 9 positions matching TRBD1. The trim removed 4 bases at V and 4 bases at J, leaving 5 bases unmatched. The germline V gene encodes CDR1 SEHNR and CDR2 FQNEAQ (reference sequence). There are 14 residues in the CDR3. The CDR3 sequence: CASSSDRGGYEQYF. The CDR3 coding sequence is TGTGCCAGCAGCTCGGACAGGGGAGGTTACGAGCAGTACTTC.

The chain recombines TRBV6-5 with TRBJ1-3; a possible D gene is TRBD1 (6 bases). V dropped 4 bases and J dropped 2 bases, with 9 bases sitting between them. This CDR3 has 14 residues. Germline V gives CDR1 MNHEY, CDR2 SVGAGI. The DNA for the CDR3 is TGTGCCAGCAGTTTGGCAGGGGCTGGAAACACCATATATTTT. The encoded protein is CASSLAGAGNTIYF.

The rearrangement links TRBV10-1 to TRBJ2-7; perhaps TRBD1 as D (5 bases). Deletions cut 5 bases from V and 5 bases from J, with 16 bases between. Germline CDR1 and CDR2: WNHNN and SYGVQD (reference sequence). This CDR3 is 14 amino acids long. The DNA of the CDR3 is TGCGCCAGCAGTCGGAAGGACATCTCTAACGAGCAGTACTTC. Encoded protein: CASSRKDISNEQYF.

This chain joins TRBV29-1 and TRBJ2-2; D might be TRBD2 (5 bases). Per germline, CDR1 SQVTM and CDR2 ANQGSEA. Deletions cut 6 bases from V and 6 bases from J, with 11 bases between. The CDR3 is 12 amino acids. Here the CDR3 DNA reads TGCAGCGTAGTCCGGGGATCCGGGGAGCTGTTTTTT. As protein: CSVVRGSGELFF.

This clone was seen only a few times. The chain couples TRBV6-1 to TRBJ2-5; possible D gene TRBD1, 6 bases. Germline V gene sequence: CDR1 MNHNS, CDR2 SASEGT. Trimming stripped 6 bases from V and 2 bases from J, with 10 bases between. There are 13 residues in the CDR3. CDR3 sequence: CASRWGRQETQYF. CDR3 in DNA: TGTGCCAGCAGGTGGGGGCGACAAGAGACCCAGTACTTC.

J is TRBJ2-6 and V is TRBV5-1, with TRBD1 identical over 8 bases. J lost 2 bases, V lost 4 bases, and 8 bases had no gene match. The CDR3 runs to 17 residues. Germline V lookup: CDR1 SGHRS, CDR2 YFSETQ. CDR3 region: CASSQSPRGPGANVLTF. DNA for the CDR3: TGCGCCAGCAGCCAGAGCCCCAGGGGGCCTGGGGCCAACGTCCTGACTTTC.